This paragraph covers one T cell receptor beta chain sequence. Its antigen remains unknown. With 60 Vbeta and 13 Jbeta primers, the PCR was carried out. TCRdb's copy holds only in-frame clones and misses some; the assay was immunoSEQ multiplex PCR. The sample lists some 100,000 clones; about 79% were seen once. This sample stems from a study of cytomegalovirus exposure and HLA in healthy donors. Regarding the study as a whole: Later analysis suggested most CMV-associated TCR beta chains were HLA-restricted. Previous analysis showed most TCR beta V segments were productive about 90% or about 30% of the time.

Trimming pared 5 bases from V and 2 bases from J, leaving 15 bases between. The CDR3 runs to 16 residues. Germline V gene sequence: CDR1 LNHDA, CDR2 SQIVND (reference sequence). This receptor was taken from a male donor in good health and CMV-seropositive. The chain carries TRBV19 and TRBJ2-2; TRBD2 is a possible D gene (6 bases). Sequencing was carried out using PBMCs. The CDR3 loop is CASSSTGTLNTGELFF. Written as DNA, the CDR3 is TGTGCCAGTAGTTCCACCGGGACTTTAAACACCGGGGAGCTGTTTTTT.